The TCR beta chain described here comes from a study of blood T cell repertoires in COVID-19. Background on the study: COVID-19 samples from acute and convalescent phases originated in the United States, Italy and Spain. Sample material is recorded as cDNA or gDNA derived from T cells, B-cell-depleted T cells, or PBMCs.

The CDR3 is made up of 13 amino acids. Germline loops: CDR1 GTSNPN, CDR2 SVGIG (reference sequence). The V end was cut by 1 base, the J end by 3 bases, with 7 bases between. Per the authors' pipeline: From reference gene primer amplification, estimates of nucleated cell counts were derived. The protocol was immunoSEQ multiplex PCR, while the TCRdb copy is restricted to in-frame clones and leaves out a portion. The D gene and trimming were derived from the DNA, and the V and J assignments and clone size from that table. The table has 270,000 or so clones, about four fifths seen once. The source is a woman between 50 and 59 years old who had recovered from COVID-19. The sequencing sample was made of peripheral blood. The chain uses TRBV30 and TRBJ1-5; D call uncertain. Written as DNA, the CDR3 is TGTGCCTGGAGTGCACAGAACAATCAGCCCCAGCATTTT. As protein: CAWSAQNNQPQHF.